This T cell receptor beta chain was captured in a study of technical replicates of blood from a few donors. In this sample, this clone turned up a few times. This table comes from immunoSEQ multiplex PCR, and its TCRdb copy is limited to in-frame clones, with some not included. The sample shows approximately 51,000 clones, around 93% of them seen only once. The V end lost 1 base, the J end lost 4 bases, and 8 bases lay between the germline ends. This CDR3 contains 14 residues. Germline CDR1 and CDR2: LGHNA and YSLEER. The TCR comes from a human donor in good health. Some clones in this sample may be carry-over from other donors' samples. The sample comprised PBMCs. The chain joins TRBV4-3 to TRBJ1-5; no reliable D call. The CDR3 sequence is CASSQGAGNQPQHF. In DNA form, the CDR3 reads TGCGCCAGCAGCCAAGGAGCGGGAAATCAGCCCCAGCATTTT.